The 5 T cell receptor beta chains below come from one sample, sequenced in a study of blood T cells in healthy people across ages. A second about 7 to 11 cycle PCR used barcoded and J-beta primers. Each CDR3 protein gets one entry after TCRdb re-called the 5' RACE reads with MiXCR. The profile shows about 1.4 million distinct CDR3 sequences, around 59% of them singletons. Sequenced sample: blood. Receptors originate from a man younger than 35 in good health.

This clonotype has more than one count but fewer than ten. The CDR3 sequence: CASARGGEQFF. CDR3 DNA sequence: TGCGCCAGCGCACGCGGGGGTGAGCAGTTCTTC. This sequence joins TRBV4-3 and TRBJ2-1; TRBD2 aligns across 7 bases. Looked up from germline, CDR1 is LGHNA and CDR2 is YSLEER. This CDR3 has 11 amino acids. V lost 8 bases to trimming and J lost 9 bases; unmatched junction nucleotides: 4.

The chain uses TRBV7-2 and TRBJ2-7, with D hard to call. This CDR3 comprises 15 residues. Per the germline V gene, CDR1 is SGHTA and CDR2 is FQGNSA. Trimming pared 4 bases from V and 0 bases from J, leaving 13 bases between. The CDR3, as DNA: TGTGCCAGCAGCTACTTTGTTGGGGTCTCCTACGAGCAGTACTTC. Its protein product is CASSYFVGVSYEQYF.

The genes are TRBV11-2 and TRBJ2-3; a possible D gene is TRBD2 (5 bases). V was cut by 8 bases and J by 4 bases, with 13 bases left in between. The CDR3 spans 13 residues. Per the germline V gene, CDR1 is SGHAT and CDR2 is FQNNGV. The CDR3: CASQSLAADTQYF. CDR3 sequence (DNA): TGTGCCAGCCAAAGCCTAGCTGCAGATACGCAGTATTTT.

This clonotype was seen repeatedly, ten times or more. The rearrangement joins TRBV20-1 to TRBJ2-5; 12 bases map to TRBD2. Germline assignment: CDR1 DFQATT and CDR2 SNEGSKA (reference sequence). The length of the CDR3 is 16 residues. V dropped 0 bases and J dropped 5; count of bases not matched to a gene: 7. The CDR3 is CSARDLAGGQLETQYF. As DNA, the CDR3 is TGCAGTGCTAGAGATCTAGCGGGGGGGCAGTTGGAGACCCAGTACTTC.

This clonotype showed up just once. This chain connects TRBV6-1 to TRBJ2-6; no clear D. CDR3 length: 17 amino acids. Germline lookup yields CDR1 MNHNS and CDR2 SASEGT. V was shortened by 6 bases and J by 0 bases, with 15 bases between the two germline ends. CDR3 in amino acids: CASSPYGSFSGANVLTF. CDR3 sequence (DNA): TGTGCCAGCAGCCCTTATGGGTCGTTCTCTGGGGCCAACGTCCTGACTTTC.